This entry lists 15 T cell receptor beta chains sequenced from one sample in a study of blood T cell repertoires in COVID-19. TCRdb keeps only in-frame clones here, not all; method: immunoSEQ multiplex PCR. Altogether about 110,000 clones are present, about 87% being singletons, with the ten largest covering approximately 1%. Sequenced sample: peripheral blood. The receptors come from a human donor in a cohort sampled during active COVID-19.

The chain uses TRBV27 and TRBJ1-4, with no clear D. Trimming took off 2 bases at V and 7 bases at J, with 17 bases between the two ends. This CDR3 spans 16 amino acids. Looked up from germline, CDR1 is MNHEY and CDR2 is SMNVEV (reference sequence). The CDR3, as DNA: TGTGCCAGCAGTTTAAATTCGGTGGCCAGAGGTGAAAAACTGTTTTTT. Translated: CASSLNSVARGEKLFF. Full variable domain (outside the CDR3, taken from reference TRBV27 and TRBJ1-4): EAQVTQNPRYLITVTGKKLTVTCSQNMNHEYMSWYRQDPGLGLRQIYYSMNVEVTDKGDVPEGYKVSRKEKRNFPLILESPSPNQTSLYFCASSLNSVARGEKLFFGSGTQLSVL.

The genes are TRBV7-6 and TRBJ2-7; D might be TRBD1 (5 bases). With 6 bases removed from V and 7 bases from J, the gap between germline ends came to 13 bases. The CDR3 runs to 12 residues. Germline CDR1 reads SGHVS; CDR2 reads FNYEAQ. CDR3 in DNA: TGTGCCAGCAGATCAGGGTCGTCAGAGCAGTACTTC. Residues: CASRSGSSEQYF.

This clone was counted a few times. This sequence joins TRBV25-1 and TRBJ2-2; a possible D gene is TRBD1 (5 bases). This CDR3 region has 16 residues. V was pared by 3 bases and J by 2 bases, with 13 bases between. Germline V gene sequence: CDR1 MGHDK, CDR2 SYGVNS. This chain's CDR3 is CASSDPGRFNTGELFF. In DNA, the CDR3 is TGTGCCAGCAGTGATCCAGGGCGATTCAACACCGGGGAGCTGTTTTTT.

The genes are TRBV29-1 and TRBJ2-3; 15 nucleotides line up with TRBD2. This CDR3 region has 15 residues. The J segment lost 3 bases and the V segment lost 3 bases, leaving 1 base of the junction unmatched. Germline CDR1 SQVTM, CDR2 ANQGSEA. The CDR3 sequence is CSVEGTSGGTDTQYF. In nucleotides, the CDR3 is TGCAGCGTTGAGGGGACTAGCGGGGGGACAGATACGCAGTATTTT.

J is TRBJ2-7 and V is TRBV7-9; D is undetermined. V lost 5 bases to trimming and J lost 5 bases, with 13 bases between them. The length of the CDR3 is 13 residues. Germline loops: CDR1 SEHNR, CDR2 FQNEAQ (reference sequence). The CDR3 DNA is TGTGCCAGCAGCCGCGTCACTGAGAACGAGCAGTACTTC. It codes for CASSRVTENEQYF.

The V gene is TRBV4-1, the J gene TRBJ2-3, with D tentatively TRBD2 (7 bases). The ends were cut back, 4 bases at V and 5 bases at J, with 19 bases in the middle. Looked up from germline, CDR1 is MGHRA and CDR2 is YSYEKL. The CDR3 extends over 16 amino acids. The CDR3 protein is CASSLSPGGGGDTQYF. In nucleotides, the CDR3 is TGCGCCAGCAGCCTCTCGCCGGGGGGCGGGGGAGATACGCAGTATTTT.

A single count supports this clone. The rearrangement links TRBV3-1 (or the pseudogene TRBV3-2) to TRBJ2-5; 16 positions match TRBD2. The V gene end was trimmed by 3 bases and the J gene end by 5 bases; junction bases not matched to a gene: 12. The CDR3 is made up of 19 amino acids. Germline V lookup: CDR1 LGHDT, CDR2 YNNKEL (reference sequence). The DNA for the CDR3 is TGTGCCAGCAGCCAGGCCCGGGGACTAGCGGGGGGGCCGGGGGAGACCCAGTACTTC. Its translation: CASSQARGLAGGPGETQYF.

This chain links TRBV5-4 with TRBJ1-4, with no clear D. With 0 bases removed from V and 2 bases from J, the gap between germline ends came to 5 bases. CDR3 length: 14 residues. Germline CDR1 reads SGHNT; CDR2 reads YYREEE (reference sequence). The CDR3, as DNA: TGTGCCAGCAGCTTGGCGGGGACTAATGAAAAACTGTTTTTT. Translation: CASSLAGTNEKLFF.

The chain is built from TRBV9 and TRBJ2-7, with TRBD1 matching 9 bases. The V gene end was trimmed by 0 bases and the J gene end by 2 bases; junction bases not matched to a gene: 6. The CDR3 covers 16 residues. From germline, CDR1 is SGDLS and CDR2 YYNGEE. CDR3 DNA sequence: TGTGCCAGCAGCGTAGAATACAGGGGGCCCCCCTACGAGCAGTACTTC. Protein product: CASSVEYRGPPYEQYF.

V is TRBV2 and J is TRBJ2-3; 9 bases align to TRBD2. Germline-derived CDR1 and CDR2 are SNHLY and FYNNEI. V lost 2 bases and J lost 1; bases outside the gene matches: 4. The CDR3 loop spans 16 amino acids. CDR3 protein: CASSERAGGRTDTQYF. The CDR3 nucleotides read TGTGCCAGCAGTGAACGAGCGGGAGGTCGCACAGATACGCAGTATTTT.

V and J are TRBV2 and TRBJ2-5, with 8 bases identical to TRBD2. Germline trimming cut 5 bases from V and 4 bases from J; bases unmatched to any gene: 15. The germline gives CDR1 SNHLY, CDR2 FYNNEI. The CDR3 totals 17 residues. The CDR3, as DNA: TGTGCCAGCAGTTGGAGGCAACGACAGGCGGGGGGAGAGACCCAGTACTTC. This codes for CASSWRQRQAGGETQYF.

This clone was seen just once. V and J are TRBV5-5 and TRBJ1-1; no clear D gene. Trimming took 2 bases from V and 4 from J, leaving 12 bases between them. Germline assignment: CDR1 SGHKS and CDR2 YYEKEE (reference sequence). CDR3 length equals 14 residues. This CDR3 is CASSFYTGSTEAFF. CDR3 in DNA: TGTGCCAGCAGCTTTTATACGGGGAGCACTGAAGCTTTCTTT.

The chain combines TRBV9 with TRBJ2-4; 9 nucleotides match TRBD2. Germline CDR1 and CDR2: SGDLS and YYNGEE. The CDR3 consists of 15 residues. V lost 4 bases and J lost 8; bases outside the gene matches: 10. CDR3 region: CASSPREGVRDIQYF. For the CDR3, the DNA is TGTGCCAGCAGCCCGCGGGAGGGGGTGAGGGACATTCAGTACTTC.

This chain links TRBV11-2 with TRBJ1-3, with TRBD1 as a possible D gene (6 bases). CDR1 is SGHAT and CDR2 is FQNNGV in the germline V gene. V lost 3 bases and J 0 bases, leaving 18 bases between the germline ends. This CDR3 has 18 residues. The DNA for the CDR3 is TGTGCCAGCAGCTTGGGAAGTATTGGACAGAGCTCTGGAAACACCATATATTTT. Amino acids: CASSLGSIGQSSGNTIYF.

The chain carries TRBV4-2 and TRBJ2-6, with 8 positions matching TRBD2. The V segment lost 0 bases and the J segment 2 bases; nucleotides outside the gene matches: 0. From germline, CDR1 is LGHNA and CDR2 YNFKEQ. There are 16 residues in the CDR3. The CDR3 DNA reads TGTGCCAGCAGCCAAGATAGCGGGGCTGGGGCCAACGTCCTGACTTTC. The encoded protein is CASSQDSGAGANVLTF.